The sequence of this T cell receptor (beta chain) was determined in a study of beta chain features in type 1 diabetes. Study context: What patients shared with healthy donors was a similar profile of age, gender and cell yields.

General study results and limits: Patients with Type 1 diabetes showed moderately but significantly shorter TCRB CDR3s in all four CD4+ subsets. Sequencing the cDNA could make cells with high TCR expression show up more than they should.

As every portion of the isolated RNA was reverse transcribed, the sequencing read expressed TCRB transcripts. The data were produced by immunoSEQ multiplex PCR, yet TCRdb's version contains in-frame clones alone and is incomplete. The data show around 400,000 clones, 10% to 15% seen once. With respect to this clone: Its antigen is undetermined.

Germline V lookup: CDR1 ENHRY, CDR2 SYGVKD. The CDR3 consists of 16 residues. Trimming at V came to 4 bases and at J to 0 bases, leaving 6 bases not matched to a gene. The clonotype originates from a man younger than 35 in good health. The chain couples TRBV10-3 to TRBJ2-7; 10 bases match TRBD1. The material sequenced was naive CD4+ T cells from blood. CDR3 sequence reads: CAISAPGQGSSYEQYF. CDR3 sequence (DNA): TGTGCCATCAGTGCTCCGGGACAGGGGAGCTCCTACGAGCAGTACTTC.